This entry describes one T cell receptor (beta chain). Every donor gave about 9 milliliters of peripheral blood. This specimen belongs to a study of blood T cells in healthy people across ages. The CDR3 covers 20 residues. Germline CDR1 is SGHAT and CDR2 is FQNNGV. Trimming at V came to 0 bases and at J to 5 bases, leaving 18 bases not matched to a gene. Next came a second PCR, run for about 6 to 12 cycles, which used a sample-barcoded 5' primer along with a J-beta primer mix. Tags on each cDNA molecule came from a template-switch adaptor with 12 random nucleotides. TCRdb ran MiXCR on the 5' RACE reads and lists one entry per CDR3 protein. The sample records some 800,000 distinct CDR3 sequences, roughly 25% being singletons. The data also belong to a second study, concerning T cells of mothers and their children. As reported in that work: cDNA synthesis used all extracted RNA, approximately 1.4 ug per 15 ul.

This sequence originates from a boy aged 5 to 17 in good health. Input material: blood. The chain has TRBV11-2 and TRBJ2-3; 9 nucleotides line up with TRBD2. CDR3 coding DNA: TGTGCCAGCAGCTTAGAGGGTCGGCTAGTACCAGCGGGAGGCGAAGATACGCAGTATTTT. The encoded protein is CASSLEGRLVPAGGEDTQYF.